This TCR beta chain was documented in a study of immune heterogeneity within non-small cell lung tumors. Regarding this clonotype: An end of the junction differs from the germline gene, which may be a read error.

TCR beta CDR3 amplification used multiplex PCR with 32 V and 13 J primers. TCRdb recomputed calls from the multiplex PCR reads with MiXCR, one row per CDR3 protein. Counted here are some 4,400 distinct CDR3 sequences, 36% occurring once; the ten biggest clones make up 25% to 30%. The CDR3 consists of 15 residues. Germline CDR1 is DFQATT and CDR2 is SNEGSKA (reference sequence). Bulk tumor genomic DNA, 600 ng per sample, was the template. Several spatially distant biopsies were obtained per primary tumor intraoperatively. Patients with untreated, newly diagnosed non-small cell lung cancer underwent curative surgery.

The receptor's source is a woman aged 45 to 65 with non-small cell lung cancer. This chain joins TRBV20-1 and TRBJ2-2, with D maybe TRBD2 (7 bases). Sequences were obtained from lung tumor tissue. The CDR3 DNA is TGCAGTGCTAGAAGGGGGAGGGCCTCGACCGGGAAGCTGTTTTTT. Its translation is CSARRGRASTGKLFF.